This T cell receptor (beta chain) was captured by sequencing in a study of STAT3 mutations in large granular lymphocyte leukemia. On the study more broadly: Roughly half of the longitudinally sequenced T-LGLL patients carried detectable canonical activating STAT3 mutations. Over half of T-LGLL patients had one or more immunosuppressive regimens.

Trimming left V 7 bases short and J 4 bases short, with 15 bases between. Germline-derived CDR1 and CDR2 are SGHRS and YFSETQ. This CDR3 has 13 amino acids. As concerns this clone: Its antigen remains unknown.

General observations from the study: After therapy, about 35% of the 18 patients switched clonotypes, all new clones STAT3 wild type. At least one immunodominant TCR beta clonotype appeared in every T-cell large granular lymphocyte leukemia patient. Treatment regimens differed across patients between samplings.

Sequencing used immunoSEQ multiplex PCR; TCRdb keeps in-frame clones, though not all of them. The table lists approximately 25,000 clones, less than 95% of them singletons, with roughly 6.5% in the top ten. V and J are TRBV5-1 and TRBJ2-7, with a possible D match to TRBD1 (6 bases). This clonotype was obtained from a man aged 40-49 years with T-cell large granular lymphocyte leukemia. Some clones in this sample may be carry-over from other donors' samples. Material for sequencing was peripheral blood mononuclear cells. CDR3 residues: CASGPRDTYEQYF. CDR3 in DNA: TGCGCCAGCGGTCCACGGGACACTTACGAGCAGTACTTC.